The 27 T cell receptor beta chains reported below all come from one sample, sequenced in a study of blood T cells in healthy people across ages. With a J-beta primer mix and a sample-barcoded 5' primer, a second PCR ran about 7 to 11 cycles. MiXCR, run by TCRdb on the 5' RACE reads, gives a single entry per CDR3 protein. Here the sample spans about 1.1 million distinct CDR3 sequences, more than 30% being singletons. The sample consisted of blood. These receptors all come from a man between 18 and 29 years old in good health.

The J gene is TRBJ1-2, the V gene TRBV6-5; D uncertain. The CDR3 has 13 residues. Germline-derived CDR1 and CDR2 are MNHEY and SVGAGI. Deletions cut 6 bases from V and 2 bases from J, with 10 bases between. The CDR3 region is CASRQPVNYGYTF. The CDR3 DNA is TGTGCCAGCAGACAACCAGTAAACTATGGCTACACCTTC.

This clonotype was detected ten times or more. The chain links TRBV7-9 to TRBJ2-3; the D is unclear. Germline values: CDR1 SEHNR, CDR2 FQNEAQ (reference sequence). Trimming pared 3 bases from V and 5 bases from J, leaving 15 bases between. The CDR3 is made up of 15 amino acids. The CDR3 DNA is TGTGCCAGCAGCTTGCGTGGACCCCCAAAAGATACGCAGTATTTT. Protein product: CASSLRGPPKDTQYF.

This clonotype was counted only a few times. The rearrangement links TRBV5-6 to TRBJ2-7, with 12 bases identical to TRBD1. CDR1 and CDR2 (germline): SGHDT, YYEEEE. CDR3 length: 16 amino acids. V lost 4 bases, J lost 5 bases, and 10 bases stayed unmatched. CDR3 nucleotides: TGTGCCAGCAGCATCTTCGCCGGGACAGGGGGCGACGAGCAGTACTTC. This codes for CASSIFAGTGGDEQYF.

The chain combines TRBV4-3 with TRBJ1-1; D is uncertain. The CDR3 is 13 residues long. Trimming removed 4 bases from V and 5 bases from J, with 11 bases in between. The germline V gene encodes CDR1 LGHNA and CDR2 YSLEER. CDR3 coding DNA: TGCGCCAGCAGCCTCAGTTTCCTTACTGAAGCTTTCTTT. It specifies CASSLSFLTEAFF.

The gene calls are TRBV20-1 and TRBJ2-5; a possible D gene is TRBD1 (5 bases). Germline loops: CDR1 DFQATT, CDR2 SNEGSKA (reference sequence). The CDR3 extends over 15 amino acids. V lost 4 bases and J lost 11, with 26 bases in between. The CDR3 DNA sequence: TGCAGTGCTAATGGTCCGCAGGGTACGTTCAATGAGCAGTACTTC. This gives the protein CSANGPQGTFNEQYF.

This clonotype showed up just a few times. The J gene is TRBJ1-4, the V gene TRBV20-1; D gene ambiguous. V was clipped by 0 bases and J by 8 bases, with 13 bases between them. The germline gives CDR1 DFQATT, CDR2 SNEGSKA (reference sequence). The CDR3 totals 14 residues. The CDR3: CSARDVEGKEKLFF. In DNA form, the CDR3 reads TGCAGTGCTAGAGATGTGGAAGGGAAGGAAAAACTGTTTTTT.

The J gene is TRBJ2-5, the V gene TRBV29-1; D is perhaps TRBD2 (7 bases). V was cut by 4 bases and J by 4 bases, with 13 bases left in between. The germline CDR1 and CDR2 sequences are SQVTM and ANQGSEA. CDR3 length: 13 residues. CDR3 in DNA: TGCAGCGTTGGAGGCGGGGGCGGAGAGACCCAGTACTTC. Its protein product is CSVGGGGGETQYF.

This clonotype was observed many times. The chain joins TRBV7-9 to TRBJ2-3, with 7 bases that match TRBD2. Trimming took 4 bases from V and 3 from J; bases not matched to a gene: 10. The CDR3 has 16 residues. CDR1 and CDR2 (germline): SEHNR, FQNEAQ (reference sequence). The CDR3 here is CASSSRRLAVTDTQYF. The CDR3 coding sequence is TGTGCCAGCAGCTCGCGGAGGCTAGCGGTGACAGATACGCAGTATTTT.

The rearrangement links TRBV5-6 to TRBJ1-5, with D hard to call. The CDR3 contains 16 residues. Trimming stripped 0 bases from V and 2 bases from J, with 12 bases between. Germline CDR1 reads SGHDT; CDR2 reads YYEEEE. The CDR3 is CASSLVSWGGNQPQHF. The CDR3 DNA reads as TGTGCCAGCAGCTTGGTGAGTTGGGGTGGCAATCAGCCCCAGCATTTT.

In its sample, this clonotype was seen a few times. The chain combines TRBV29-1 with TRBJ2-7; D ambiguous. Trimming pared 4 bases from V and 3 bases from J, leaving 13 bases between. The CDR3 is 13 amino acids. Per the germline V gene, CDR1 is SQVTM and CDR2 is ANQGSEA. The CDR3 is CSVGADKGYEQYF. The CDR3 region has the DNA TGCAGCGTTGGGGCAGACAAGGGCTACGAGCAGTACTTC.

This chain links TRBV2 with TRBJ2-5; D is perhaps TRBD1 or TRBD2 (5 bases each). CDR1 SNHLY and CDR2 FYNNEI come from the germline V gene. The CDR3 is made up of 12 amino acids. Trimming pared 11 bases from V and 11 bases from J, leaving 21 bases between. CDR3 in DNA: TGTGCCGTGCTGAGGGGTGGCAATGAGCAGTACTTC. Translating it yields CAVLRGGNEQYF.

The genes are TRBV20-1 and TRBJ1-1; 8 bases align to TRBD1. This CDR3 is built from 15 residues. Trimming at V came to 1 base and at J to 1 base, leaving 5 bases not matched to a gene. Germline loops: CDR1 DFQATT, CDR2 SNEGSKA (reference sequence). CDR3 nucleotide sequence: TGCAGTGCTAGAGTGCAGGGGGCGAGGAACACTGAAGCTTTCTTT. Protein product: CSARVQGARNTEAFF.

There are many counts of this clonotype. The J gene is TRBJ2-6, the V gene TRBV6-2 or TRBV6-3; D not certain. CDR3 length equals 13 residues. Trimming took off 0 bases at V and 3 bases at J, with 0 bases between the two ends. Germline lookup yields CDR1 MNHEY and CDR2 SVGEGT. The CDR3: CASSYSGANVLTF. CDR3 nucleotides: TGTGCCAGCAGTTACTCTGGGGCCAACGTCCTGACTTTC.

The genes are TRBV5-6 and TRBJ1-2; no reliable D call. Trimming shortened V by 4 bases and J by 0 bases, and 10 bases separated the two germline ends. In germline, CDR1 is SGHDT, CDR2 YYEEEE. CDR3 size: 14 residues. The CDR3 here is CASSPPEPNYGYTF. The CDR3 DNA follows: TGTGCCAGCAGCCCGCCGGAACCTAACTATGGCTACACCTTC.

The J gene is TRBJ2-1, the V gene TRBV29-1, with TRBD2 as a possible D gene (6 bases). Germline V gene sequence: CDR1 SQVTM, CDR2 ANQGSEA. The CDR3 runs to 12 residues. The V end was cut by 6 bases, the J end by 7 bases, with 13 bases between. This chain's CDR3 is CSVVRGNNEQFF. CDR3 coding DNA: TGCAGCGTCGTGCGGGGAAATAATGAGCAGTTCTTC.

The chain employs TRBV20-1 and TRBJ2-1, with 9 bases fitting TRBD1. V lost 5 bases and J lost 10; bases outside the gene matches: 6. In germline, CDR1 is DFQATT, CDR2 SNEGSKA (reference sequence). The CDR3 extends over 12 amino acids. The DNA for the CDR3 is TGCAGTGCTGAGGACAGGGGTTACGAGCAGTTCTTC. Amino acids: CSAEDRGYEQFF.

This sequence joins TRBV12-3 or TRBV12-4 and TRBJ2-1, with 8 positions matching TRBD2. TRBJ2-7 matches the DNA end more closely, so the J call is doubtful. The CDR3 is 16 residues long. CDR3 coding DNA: TGTGCCAGCAGTTTAGCAGAGGGACTAGTCTACAATGAGCAGTACTTC. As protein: CASSLAEGLVYNEQYF.

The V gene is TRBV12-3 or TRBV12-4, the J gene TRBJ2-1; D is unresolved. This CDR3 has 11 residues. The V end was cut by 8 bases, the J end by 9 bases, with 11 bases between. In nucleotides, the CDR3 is TGTGCCAGCGGTTCTATGGGTGAGCAGTTCTTC. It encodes CASGSMGEQFF.

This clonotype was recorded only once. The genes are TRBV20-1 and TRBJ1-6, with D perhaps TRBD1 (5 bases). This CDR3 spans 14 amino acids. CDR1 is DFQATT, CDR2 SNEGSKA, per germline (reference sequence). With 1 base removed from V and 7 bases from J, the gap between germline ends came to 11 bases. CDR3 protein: CSARAGTDNSPLHF. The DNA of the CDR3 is TGCAGTGCTAGAGCCGGGACGGACAATTCACCCCTCCACTTT.

As DNA, the CDR3 is TGTGCCAGCAGTTACTTGGCCGCTAAGGGGGGCTACACCTTC. Amino acids: CASSYLAAKGGYTF. The chain couples TRBV6-5 to TRBJ1-2, with TRBD1 as a possible D gene (5 bases). The CDR3 has 14 amino acids. V gave up 1 base and J gave up 8 bases, with 14 bases separating them. The V gene's germline CDR1 is MNHEY and CDR2 SVGAGI.

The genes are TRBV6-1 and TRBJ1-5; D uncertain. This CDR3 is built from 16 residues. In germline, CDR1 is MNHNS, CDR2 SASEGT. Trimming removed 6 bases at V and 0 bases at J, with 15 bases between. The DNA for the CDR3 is TGTGCCAGCAGGACCCTACCCCGATATAGCAATCAGCCCCAGCATTTT. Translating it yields CASRTLPRYSNQPQHF.

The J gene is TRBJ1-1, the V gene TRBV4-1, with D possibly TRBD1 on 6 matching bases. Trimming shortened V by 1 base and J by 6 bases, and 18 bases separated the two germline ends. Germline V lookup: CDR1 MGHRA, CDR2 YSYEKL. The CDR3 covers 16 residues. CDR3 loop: CASSQGERGRGAEAFF. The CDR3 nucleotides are TGCGCCAGCAGCCAAGGGGAAAGGGGGAGGGGAGCTGAAGCTTTCTTT.

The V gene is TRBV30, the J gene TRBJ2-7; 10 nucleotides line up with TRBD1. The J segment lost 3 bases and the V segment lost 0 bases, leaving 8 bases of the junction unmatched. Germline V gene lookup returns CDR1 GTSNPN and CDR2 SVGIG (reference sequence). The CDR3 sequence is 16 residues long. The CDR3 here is CAWSVHGQGVLYEQYF. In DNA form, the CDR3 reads TGTGCCTGGAGTGTCCACGGACAGGGGGTTCTCTACGAGCAGTACTTC. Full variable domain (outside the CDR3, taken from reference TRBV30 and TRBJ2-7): SQTIHQWPATLVQPVGSPLSLECTVEGTSNPNLYWYRQAAGRGLQLLFYSVGIGQISSEVPQNLSASRPQDRQFILSSKKLLLSDSGFYLCAWSVHGQGVLYEQYFGPGTRLTVT.

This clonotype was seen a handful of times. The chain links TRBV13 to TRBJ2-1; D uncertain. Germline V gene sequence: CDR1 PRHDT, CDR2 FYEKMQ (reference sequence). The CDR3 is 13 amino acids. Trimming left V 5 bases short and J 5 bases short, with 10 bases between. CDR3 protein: CASSAIGNNEQFF. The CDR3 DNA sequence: TGTGCCAGCAGCGCGATAGGAAACAATGAGCAGTTCTTC.

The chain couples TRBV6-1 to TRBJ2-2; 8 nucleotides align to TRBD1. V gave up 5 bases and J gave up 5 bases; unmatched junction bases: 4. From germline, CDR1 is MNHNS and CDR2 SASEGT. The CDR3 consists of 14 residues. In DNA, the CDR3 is TGTGCCAGCAGTACTTGGACAGGGACCGGGGAGCTGTTTTTT. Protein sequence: CASSTWTGTGELFF.

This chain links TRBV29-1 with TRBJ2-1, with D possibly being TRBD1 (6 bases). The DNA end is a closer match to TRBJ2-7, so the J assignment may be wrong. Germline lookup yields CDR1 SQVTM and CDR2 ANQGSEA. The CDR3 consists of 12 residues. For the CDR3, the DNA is TGCAGCGTTGGACAGGACTCCTACGAGCAGTACTTC. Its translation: CSVGQDSYEQYF.

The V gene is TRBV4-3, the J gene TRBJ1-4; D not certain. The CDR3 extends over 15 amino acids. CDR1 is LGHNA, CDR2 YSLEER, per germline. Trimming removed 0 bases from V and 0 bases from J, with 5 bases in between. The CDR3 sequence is CASSQESATNEKLFF. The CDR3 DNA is TGCGCCAGCAGCCAAGAGTCCGCAACTAATGAAAAACTGTTTTTT.